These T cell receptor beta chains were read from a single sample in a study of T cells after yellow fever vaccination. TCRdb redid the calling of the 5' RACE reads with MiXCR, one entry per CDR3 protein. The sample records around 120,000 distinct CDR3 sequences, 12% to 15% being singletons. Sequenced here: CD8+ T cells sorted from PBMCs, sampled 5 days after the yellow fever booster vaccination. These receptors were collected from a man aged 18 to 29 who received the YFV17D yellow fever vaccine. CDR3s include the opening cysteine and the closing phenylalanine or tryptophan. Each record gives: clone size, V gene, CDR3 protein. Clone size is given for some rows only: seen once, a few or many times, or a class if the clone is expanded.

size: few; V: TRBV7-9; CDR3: CASSSDRLAKNIQYF
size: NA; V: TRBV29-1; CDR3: CSVGRGTDTQYF
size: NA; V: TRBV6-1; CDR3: CASSVLAGGPREQFF
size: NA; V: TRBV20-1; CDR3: CSARDTQAYGYTF
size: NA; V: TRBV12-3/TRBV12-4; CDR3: CASQGAEQFF
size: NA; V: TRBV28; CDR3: CASSYLLREPTYEQYF
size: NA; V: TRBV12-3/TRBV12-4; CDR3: CASSPGQGTGYTF
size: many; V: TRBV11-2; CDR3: CASRQGWRGNEQFF
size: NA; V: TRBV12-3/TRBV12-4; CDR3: CASSWKGGYTF
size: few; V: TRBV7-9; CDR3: CASSLELAGGSGTDTQYF
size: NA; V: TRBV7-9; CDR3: CASSLEWGGPDTQYF
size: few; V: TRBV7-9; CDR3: CASSRDRGYGYTF
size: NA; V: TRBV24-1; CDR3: CATSGPADKPEQFF
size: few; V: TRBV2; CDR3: CASSEAGGYFTDTQYF
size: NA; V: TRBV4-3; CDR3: CASSPGTGGKYEQYF
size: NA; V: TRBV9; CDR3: CASSRGGPGELFF
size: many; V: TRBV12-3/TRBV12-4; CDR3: CASSSPDREGETQYF
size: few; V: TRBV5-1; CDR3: CASSLSKGTEAFF
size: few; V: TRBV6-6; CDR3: CASKDRVAKLFF
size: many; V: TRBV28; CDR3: CASKGYEQYF
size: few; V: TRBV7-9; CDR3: CASSLARQGGNTIYF
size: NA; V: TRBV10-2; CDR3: CASSESDWGQPQHF
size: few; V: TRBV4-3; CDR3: CASSQSLARYTGELFF
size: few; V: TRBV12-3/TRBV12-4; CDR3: CASSPGVQDEQFF
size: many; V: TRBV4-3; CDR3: CASSQGPGANYGYTF
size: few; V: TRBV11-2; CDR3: CASRPYMGNEQFF
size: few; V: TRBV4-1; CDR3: CASSQHRSGDYNSPLHF